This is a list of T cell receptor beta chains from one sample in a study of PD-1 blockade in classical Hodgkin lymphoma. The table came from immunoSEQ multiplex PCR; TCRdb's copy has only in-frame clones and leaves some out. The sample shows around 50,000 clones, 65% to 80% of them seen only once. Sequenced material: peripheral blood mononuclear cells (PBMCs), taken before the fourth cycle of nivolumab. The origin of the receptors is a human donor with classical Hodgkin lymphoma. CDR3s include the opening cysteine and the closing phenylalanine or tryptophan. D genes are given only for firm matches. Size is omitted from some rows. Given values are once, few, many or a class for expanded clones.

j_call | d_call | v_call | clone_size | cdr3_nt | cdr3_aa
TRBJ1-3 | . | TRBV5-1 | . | TGCGCCAGCAGCCAACAAAGCTCTGGAAACACCATATATTTT | CASSQQSSGNTIYF
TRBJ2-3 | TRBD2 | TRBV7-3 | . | TGTGCCAGCAGCCCGGGACTAGCGGGTAACACAGATACGCAGTATTTT | CASSPGLAGNTDTQYF
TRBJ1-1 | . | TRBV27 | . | TGTGCCAGCACCCCTCAGGGGTTCGGGACTGAAGCTTTCTTT | CASTPQGFGTEAFF
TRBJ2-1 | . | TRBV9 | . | TGTGCCAGCAGCCTCGGGGGTATGTCCTACAATGAGCAGTTCTTC | CASSLGGMSYNEQFF
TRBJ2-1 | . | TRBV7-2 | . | TGTGCCAGCAGCTTTAAGGAAACCAAAGCCCCAGCCCTTTTCTTC | CASSFKETKAPALFF
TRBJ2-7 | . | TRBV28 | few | TGTGCCAGCAGTTTAAGGTACGAGCAGTACTTC | CASSLRYEQYF
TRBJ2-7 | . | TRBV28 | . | TGTGCCAGCAGACCTACAGGTGGATGGGGAGGGCAGTACTTC | CASRPTGGWGGQYF
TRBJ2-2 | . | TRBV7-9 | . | TGTGCCAGCAGCCCGAGAGGGGGAGGCAACACCGGGGAGCTGTTTTTT | CASSPRGGGNTGELFF
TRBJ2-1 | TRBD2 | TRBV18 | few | TGTGCCAGCTCACACAGGACTAGCGGGTCCTACAATGAGCAGTTCTTC | CASSHRTSGSYNEQFF
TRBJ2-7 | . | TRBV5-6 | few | TGTGCCCTTTGGGCGGGACCGGACGAGCAGTACTTC | CALWAGPDEQYF
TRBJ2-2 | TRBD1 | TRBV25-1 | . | TGTGCCAGCAGTCATAGACAGGGCAACACCGGGGAGCTGTTTTTT | CASSHRQGNTGELFF
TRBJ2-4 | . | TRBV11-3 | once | TGTGCCAGCGGGGGCGGGGATGAAGGAAACATTCAGTACTTC | CASGGGDEGNIQYF
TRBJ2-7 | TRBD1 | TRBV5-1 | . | TGCGCCAGCAGCTTCCCCGGGACAGGACCCTACGAGCAGTACTTC | CASSFPGTGPYEQYF
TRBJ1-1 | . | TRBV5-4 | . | TGTGCCAGCCGCTTGGGTAACACTGAAGCTTTCTTT | CASRLGNTEAFF
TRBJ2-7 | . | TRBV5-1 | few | TGCGCCAGCAGCCTAGTGGGAGGTGAGAACGAGCAGTACTTC | CASSLVGGENEQYF
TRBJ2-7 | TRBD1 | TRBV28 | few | TGTGCCAGCAGGTTAGTGGCAGGGGGCTCCTACTCCTACGAGCAGTACTTC | CASRLVAGGSYSYEQYF
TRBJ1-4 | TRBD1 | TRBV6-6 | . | TGTGCCAGCAGTTACGACAGGGGTTGGGGTGAAAAACTGTTTTTT | CASSYDRGWGEKLFF
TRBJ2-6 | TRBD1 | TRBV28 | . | TGTGCCATCGGGACAGGGGGCTCTGGGGCCAACGTCCTGACTTTC | CAIGTGGSGANVLTF
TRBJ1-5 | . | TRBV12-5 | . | TGTGCTAGTGGTTTGAAGGCGGGTCAGCCCCAGCATTTT | CASGLKAGQPQHF
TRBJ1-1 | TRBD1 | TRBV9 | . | TGTGCCAGCAGCCAGACCGGACAGGGGGTAACTGAAGCTTTCTTT | CASSQTGQGVTEAFF
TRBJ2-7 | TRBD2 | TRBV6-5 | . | TGTGCCTGCAGTCCGACTAGCGGGAGTTTCTACGAGCAGTACTTC | CACSPTSGSFYEQYF
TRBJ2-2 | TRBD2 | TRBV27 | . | TGTGCCAGCCTCGACGGACTAGCGGGGAACACCGGGGAGCTGTTTTTT | CASLDGLAGNTGELFF
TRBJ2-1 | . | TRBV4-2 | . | TGTGCCAGCAGCCAAGATTCAGTTGGTGAGCAGTTCTTC | CASSQDSVGEQFF
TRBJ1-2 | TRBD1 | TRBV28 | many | TGTGCCAGCAGTTTACTCGGACAGGGAGGCTATGGCTACACCTTC | CASSLLGQGGYGYTF
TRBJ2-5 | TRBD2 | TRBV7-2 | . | TGTGCCAGCAGCCCTGGACTAGCGGGATCGGTAGCGACCCAGTACTTC | CASSPGLAGSVATQYF
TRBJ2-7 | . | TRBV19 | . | TGTGCCAGTAGTTTGGCGTTGGGTATCGACGAGCAGTACTTC | CASSLALGIDEQYF
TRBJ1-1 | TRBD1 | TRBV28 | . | TGTGCCAGCAGTCCTGGACAGGGGCGAGCTTTCTTT | CASSPGQGRAFF
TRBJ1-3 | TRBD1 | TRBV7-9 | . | TGTGCCAGCAGCCCTCGGGGACAGGGTGAGAATGGAAACACCATATATTTT | CASSPRGQGENGNTIYF
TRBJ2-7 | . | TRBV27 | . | TGTACGGCAGGGGTATTTTCCTACGAGCAGTACTTC | CTAGVFSYEQYF
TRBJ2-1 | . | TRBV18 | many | TGTGCCAGCTCTAACATTCTAAACAATGAGCAGTTCTTC | CASSNILNNEQFF
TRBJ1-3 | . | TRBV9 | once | TGTGCCAGCAGCGTATCTGGGAGCTCTGGAAACACCATATATTTT | CASSVSGSSGNTIYF
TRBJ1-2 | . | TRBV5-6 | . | TGTGCCAGCGCACCCGGGCCATATGGCTACACCTTC | CASAPGPYGYTF
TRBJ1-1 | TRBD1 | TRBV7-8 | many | TGTGCCAGCAGCCTGACGGACAGGGAAGCTTTCTTT | CASSLTDREAFF
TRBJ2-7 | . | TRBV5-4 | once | TGTGCCAGTGCCCACGCGCGGAGTCCCTACGAGCAGTACTTC | CASAHARSPYEQYF
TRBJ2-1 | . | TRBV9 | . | TGTGCCAGCAGCCCTCGGTCGCTTCAAGCAGGTGAGCAGTTCTTC | CASSPRSLQAGEQFF
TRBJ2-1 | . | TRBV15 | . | TGTGCCACCAGCAGAACCTCCTTTGGTAGCGGTTCCTACAATGAGCAGTTCTTC | CATSRTSFGSGSYNEQFF
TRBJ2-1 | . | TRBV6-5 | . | TGTGCCAGCAGTTATACTCCCTACAATGAGCAGTTCTTC | CASSYTPYNEQFF
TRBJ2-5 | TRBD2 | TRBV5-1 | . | TGCGCCAGCAGCTTGGGGACTAGCGGGAGGGTAGAGACCCAGTACTTC | CASSLGTSGRVETQYF